This TCR beta chain was identified during a study of T cell responses to AZD1222 COVID-19 vaccine. Study findings and constraints: Distributed over spike, vaccine-associated CD4 TCRs predominated at 160-218 and 743-854. Spike-specific TCR breadth and depth grew following two AZD1222 doses.

TCRdb's table, derived via immunoSEQ multiplex PCR, lists solely in-frame clones and lacks some. The sample carries 79,000 or so clones, roughly 90% recorded once. A few counts support this clone. Its target is unknown. Second doses that came at about 4 or about 12 weeks were put together. Germline lookup yields CDR1 MGHRA and CDR2 YSYEKL. V was trimmed by 0 bases and J by 4 bases, leaving 10 bases between them. The CDR3 is made up of 15 amino acids. This specimen consisted of peripheral blood, obtained 28 days after the second AZD1222 dose. The clonotype was recovered from an adult who received the AZD1222 COVID-19 vaccine. This chain connects TRBV4-1 to TRBJ1-3; D gene uncertain. The CDR3 DNA is TGCGCCAGCAGCCAAGAGCGGGTGGGCGGAAACACCATATATTTT. It translates to CASSQERVGGNTIYF.